This TCR beta chain derives from a study of shared clonotypes between healthy human individuals. V was clipped by 5 bases and J by 5 bases; unmatched bases: 8. Per germline, CDR1 MNHEY and CDR2 SVGAGI. The CDR3 has 14 amino acids. Caucasian adults living in Nashville, Tennessee, provided all samples. This was a deep-level run. The protocol was immunoSEQ multiplex PCR, while the TCRdb copy is restricted to in-frame clones and leaves out a portion. Among a few hundred thousand clones listed, around 77% were seen once. What was sequenced was PBMCs. The sequence came from a woman between 40 and 55 years old in good health. Some clones in this sample may be carry-over from other donors' samples. The chain has TRBV6-5 and TRBJ1-1; 7 bases are a match to TRBD1. The DNA for the CDR3 is TGTGCCAGCAGTAAACAGGGGAGGGATACTGAAGCTTTCTTT. Translating it yields CASSKQGRDTEAFF.